This T cell receptor beta chain is drawn from a study of CD8 T cells in Susac syndrome. When the RNA was reverse transcribed, random hexamers were used with an input of roughly 0.45 to 1 ug. In TCRdb, the immunoSEQ multiplex PCR reads were re-called with MiXCR into one record per CDR3 protein. The sample gives around 270,000 distinct CDR3 sequences, 89% of which show up once; around 0.2% is in the top ten. The CDR3 is 15 amino acids. Trimming removed 3 bases from V and 5 bases from J; junction bases left unmatched: 12. In germline, CDR1 is SQVTM, CDR2 ANQGSEA. This chain links TRBV29-1 with TRBJ2-5; 7 nucleotides match TRBD2. Sequencing was carried out using CD8+ T cells from PBMCs. This clonotype was obtained from a human donor with multiple sclerosis. The DNA of the CDR3 is TGCAGCGTTGATGCGGGAGATAGTCCAAGGGAGACCCAGTACTTC. Its protein is CSVDAGDSPRETQYF.